Shown below are 7 T cell receptor beta chains from a single sample sequenced in a study of cytomegalovirus exposure and HLA in healthy donors. Primers included in the PCR were 60 Vbeta and 13 Jbeta primers. Sequencing used immunoSEQ multiplex PCR; TCRdb keeps in-frame clones, though not all of them. The top ten clones hold 22% of a sample with some 110,000 clones, 82% of them seen once. Sequenced input: PBMCs. These receptors were obtained from a man aged 30 to 39 in good health and CMV-seropositive.

This rearrangement joins TRBV9 to TRBJ2-1; 9 bases match TRBD2. V was clipped by 3 bases and J by 5 bases; unmatched bases: 3. Germline V gene lookup returns CDR1 SGDLS and CDR2 YYNGEE. The CDR3 has 14 amino acids. The CDR3 coding sequence is TGTGCCAGCAGCGAGCCTAGCGGGGACAATGAGCAGTTCTTC. Encoded protein: CASSEPSGDNEQFF.

This clone came up a few times. The chain links TRBV4-2 to TRBJ1-2, with D possibly matching TRBD1 (6 bases). Looked up from germline, CDR1 is LGHNA and CDR2 is YNFKEQ. V was pared by 1 base and J by 8 bases, with 20 bases between. The CDR3 totals 16 residues. The CDR3 region has the DNA TGTGCCAGCAGCCAAGTCGGGTTACAGGGCGGGGGGGGCTACACCTTC. Amino acids: CASSQVGLQGGGGYTF.

The rearrangement links TRBV10-3 to TRBJ2-5; D possibly corresponds to TRBD2 (7 bases). V lost 0 bases to trimming and J lost 4 bases, with 12 bases between them. The CDR3 is 15 residues long. Germline V gene data show CDR1 as ENHRY and CDR2 as SYGVKD. The DNA for the CDR3 is TGTGCCATCAGTGAGTCCGGGGGCGGGGGAGAGACCCAGTACTTC. This gives the protein CAISESGGGGETQYF.

This clone was found a few times. The chain has TRBV6-5 and TRBJ1-3, with D possibly being TRBD1 (5 bases). The CDR3 runs to 16 residues. The V and J ends lost 4 bases and 0 bases respectively, with 13 bases between them. Germline V CDR1 and CDR2: MNHEY, SVGAGI. CDR3 DNA sequence: TGTGCCAGCAGTTCACGACACGGGGGCTCTGGAAACACCATATATTTT. Encoded protein: CASSSRHGGSGNTIYF.

This chain links TRBV7-7 with TRBJ2-1; D possibly corresponds to TRBD1 (6 bases). Trimming pared 2 bases from V and 2 bases from J, leaving 10 bases between. The CDR3 covers 15 residues. CDR1 is SSHAT, CDR2 FNYEAQ, per germline (reference sequence). Written as DNA, the CDR3 is TGTGCCAGCAGCTTATTAGAGGGGGCCTACAATGAGCAGTTCTTC. Protein: CASSLLEGAYNEQFF.

The V and J genes are TRBV5-4 and TRBJ2-7; 8 bases are a match to TRBD1. Germline V lookup: CDR1 SGHNT, CDR2 YYREEE (reference sequence). This CDR3 region has 16 residues. Germline trimming cut 2 bases from V and 3 bases from J; bases unmatched to any gene: 10. The CDR3 reads CASSFLDPGTGYEQYF. In nucleotides, the CDR3 is TGTGCCAGCAGCTTCCTTGACCCCGGGACAGGCTACGAGCAGTACTTC.

The chain combines TRBV4-2 with TRBJ2-1; tentative D call: TRBD2 (6 bases). From germline, CDR1 is LGHNA and CDR2 YNFKEQ. Trimming shortened V by 1 base and J by 4 bases, and 11 bases separated the two germline ends. This CDR3 has 15 residues. The CDR3 DNA follows: TGTGCCAGCAGCCAAGCGAGCGGGCCGTACAATGAGCAGTTCTTC. It codes for CASSQASGPYNEQFF.